This T cell receptor (beta chain) is from a study of cytotoxic CD8 clonotypes in ibrutinib-treated CLL. Study-wide results and caveats: Clonality climbed at ibrutinib response, then dropped toward baseline at progression.

Repertoires were generated with immunoSEQ multiplex PCR, while TCRdb's copy carries only in-frame clones and drops some. The sample holds about 89,000 clones, around 73% seen once. A word on this clone: Its specificity is unknown.

The junction had 9 bases not matched to a gene; V was cut back by 6 bases and J by 8 bases. Germline lookup yields CDR1 MNHNY and CDR2 SVGAGI (reference sequence). This CDR3 comprises 13 residues. The chain has TRBV6-6 and TRBJ1-2, with TRBD1 matching 7 bases. Sequencing used PBMCs, obtained after 12 months of ibrutinib treatment. The sequence came from a human donor with chronic lymphocytic leukemia. CDR3 nucleotide sequence: TGTGCCAGCAGGCCAGGGGGATCTGGCGGCTACACCTTC. Its translation is CASRPGGSGGYTF.